The T cell receptor beta chain described here comes from a study of blood T cell repertoires in COVID-19. This clone is a singleton in its sample. The data were produced by immunoSEQ multiplex PCR, yet TCRdb's version contains in-frame clones alone and is incomplete. The repertoire holds 110,000 to 150,000 clones, with around 78% as singletons. Germline V gene data show CDR1 as SNHLY and CDR2 as FYNNEI. J lost 5 bases, V lost 7 bases, and 9 bases had no gene match. The CDR3 spans 14 residues. This TCR was recovered from a woman aged 60-75 years with acute or convalescent COVID-19. Sequenced sample: peripheral blood. The chain is built from TRBV2 and TRBJ2-7; TRBD2 matches at 9 bases. This CDR3 reads CASISDLAGHEQYF. CDR3 in DNA: TGTGCCAGCATTTCTGATCTAGCGGGACACGAGCAGTACTTC.